One and the same sample provided the 3 T cell receptor beta chains below, sequenced in a study of blood T cells in healthy people across ages. Through a sample-barcoded 5' primer and a J-beta primer mix, a second PCR was run for roughly 7 to 11 cycles. TCRdb used MiXCR to reprocess the 5' RACE reads, holding one entry per CDR3 protein. The table has about 1.8 million distinct CDR3 sequences, approximately 50% seen once. The specimen was blood. The receptor source for this set is a middle-aged woman in good health.

This chain uses TRBV4-1 with TRBJ2-1; 7 nucleotides align to TRBD1. CDR1 MGHRA and CDR2 YSYEKL come from the germline V gene. J was trimmed by 2 bases and V by 1 base; bases with no gene match: 5. The CDR3 sequence is 16 residues long. The CDR3 region is CASSQAQGEPYNEQFF. CDR3 nucleotide sequence: TGCGCCAGCAGCCAAGCTCAGGGGGAACCCTACAATGAGCAGTTCTTC.

The J gene is TRBJ2-5, the V gene TRBV18; 9 positions agree with TRBD2. CDR3 size: 14 residues. Germline V lookup: CDR1 KGHSH, CDR2 LQKENI. J lost 4 bases, V lost 4 bases, and 4 bases had no gene match. CDR3 protein: CASSRATSGETQYF. The CDR3 DNA sequence: TGTGCCAGCTCACGCGCGACTAGCGGAGAGACCCAGTACTTC.

There are a few counts of this clonotype. DNA for the CDR3: TGTGCCAGCAGCGAGCACCAGTACCAAGAGACCCAGTACTTC. The encoded protein is CASSEHQYQETQYF. The chain recombines TRBV7-9 with TRBJ2-5; D remains ambiguous. Germline CDR1 is SEHNR and CDR2 is FQNEAQ (reference sequence). The CDR3 runs to 14 residues. Trimming stripped 5 bases from V and 0 bases from J, with 10 bases between.